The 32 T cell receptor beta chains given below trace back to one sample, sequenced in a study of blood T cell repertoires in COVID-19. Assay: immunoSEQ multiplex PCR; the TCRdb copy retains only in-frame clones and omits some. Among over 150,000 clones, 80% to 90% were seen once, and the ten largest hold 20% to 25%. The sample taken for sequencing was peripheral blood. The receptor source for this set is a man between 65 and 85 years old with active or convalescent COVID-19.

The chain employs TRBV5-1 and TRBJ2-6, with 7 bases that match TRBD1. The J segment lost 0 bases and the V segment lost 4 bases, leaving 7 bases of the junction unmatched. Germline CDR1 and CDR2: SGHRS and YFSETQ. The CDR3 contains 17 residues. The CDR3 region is CASSLGGLSSGANVLTF. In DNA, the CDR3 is TGCGCCAGCAGCCTAGGGGGCCTAAGCTCTGGGGCCAACGTCCTGACTTTC.

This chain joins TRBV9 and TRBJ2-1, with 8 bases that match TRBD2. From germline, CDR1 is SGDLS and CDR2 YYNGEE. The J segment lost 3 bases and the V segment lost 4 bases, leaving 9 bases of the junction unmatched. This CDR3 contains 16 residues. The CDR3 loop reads CASSPTPAGVYNEQFF. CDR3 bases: TGTGCCAGCAGCCCCACCCCAGCGGGAGTCTACAATGAGCAGTTCTTC.

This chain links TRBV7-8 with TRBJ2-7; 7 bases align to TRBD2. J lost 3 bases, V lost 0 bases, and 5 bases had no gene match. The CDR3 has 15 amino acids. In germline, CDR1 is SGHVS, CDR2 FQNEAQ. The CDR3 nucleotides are TGTGCCAGCAGCTTAGCGGGACTACCTATCTACGAGCAGTACTTC. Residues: CASSLAGLPIYEQYF.

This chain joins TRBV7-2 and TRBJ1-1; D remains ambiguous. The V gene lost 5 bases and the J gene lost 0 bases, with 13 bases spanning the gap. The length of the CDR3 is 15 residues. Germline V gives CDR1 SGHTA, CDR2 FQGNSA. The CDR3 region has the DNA TGTGCCAGCAGCCTTCAGCGGAGTCTGAACACTGAAGCTTTCTTT. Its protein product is CASSLQRSLNTEAFF.

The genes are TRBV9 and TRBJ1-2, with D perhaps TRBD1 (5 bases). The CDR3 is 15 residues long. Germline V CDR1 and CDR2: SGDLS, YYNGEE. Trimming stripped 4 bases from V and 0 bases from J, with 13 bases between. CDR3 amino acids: CASSPQTAANYGYTF. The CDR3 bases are TGTGCCAGCAGCCCCCAGACAGCAGCTAACTATGGCTACACCTTC.

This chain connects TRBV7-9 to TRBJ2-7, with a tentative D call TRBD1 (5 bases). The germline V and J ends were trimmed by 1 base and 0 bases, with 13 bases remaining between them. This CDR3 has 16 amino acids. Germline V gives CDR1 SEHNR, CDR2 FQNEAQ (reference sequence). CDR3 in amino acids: CASSLVLTGSSYEQYF. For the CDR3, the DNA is TGTGCCAGCAGCTTAGTTCTAACAGGCAGCTCCTACGAGCAGTACTTC.

CDR3 protein: CASSVSGGRETQYF. CDR3 DNA: TGTGCCAGCAGCGTGTCAGGGGGCCGAGAGACCCAGTACTTC. The chain employs TRBV9 and TRBJ2-5; 8 bases fit TRBD1. The V segment lost 2 bases and the J segment 4 bases; nucleotides outside the gene matches: 4. Germline V lookup: CDR1 SGDLS, CDR2 YYNGEE. This CDR3 is built from 14 residues.

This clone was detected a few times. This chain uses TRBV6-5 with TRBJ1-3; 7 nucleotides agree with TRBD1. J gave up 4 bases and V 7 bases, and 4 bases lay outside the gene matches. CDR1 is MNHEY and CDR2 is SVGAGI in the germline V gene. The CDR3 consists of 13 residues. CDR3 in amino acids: CASTNRGGNTIYF. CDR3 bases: TGTGCCAGCACAAACAGGGGCGGAAACACCATATATTTT.

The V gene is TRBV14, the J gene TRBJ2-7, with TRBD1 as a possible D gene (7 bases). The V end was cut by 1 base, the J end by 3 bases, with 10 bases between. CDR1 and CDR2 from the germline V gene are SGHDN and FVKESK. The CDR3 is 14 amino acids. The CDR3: CASSQGQGGYEQYF. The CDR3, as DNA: TGTGCCAGCAGCCAAGGACAGGGAGGCTACGAGCAGTACTTC.

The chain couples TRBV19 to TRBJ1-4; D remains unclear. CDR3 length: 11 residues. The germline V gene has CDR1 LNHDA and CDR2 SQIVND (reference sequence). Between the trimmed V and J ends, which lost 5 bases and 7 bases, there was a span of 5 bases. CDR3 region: CASSSVEKLFF. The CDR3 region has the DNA TGTGCCAGTAGTTCGGTTGAAAAACTGTTTTTT.

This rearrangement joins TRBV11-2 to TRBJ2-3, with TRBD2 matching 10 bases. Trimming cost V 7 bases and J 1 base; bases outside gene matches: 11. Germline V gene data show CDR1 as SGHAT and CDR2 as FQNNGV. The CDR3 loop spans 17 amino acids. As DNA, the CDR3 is TGTGCCAGCAATTTAGGCTCCCTAGCGGGGGGCACAGATACGCAGTATTTT. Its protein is CASNLGSLAGGTDTQYF.

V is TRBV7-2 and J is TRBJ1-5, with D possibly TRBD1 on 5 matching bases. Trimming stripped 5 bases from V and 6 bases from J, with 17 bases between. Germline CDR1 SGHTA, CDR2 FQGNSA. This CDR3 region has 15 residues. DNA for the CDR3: TGTGCCAGCAGCCTATCACCGGGGGGAGGTCAGCCCCAGCATTTT. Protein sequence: CASSLSPGGGQPQHF.

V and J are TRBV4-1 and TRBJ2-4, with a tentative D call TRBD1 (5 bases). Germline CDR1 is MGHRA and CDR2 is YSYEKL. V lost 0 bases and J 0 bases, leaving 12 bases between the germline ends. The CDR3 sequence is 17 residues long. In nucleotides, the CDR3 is TGCGCCAGCAGCCAAGATGGACATCCCCTAGCCAAAAACATTCAGTACTTC. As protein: CASSQDGHPLAKNIQYF.

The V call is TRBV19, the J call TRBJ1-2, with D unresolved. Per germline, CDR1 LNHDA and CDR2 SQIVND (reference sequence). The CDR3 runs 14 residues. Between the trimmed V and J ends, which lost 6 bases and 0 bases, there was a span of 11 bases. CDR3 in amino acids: CASSLRAPNYGYTF. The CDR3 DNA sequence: TGTGCCAGTAGCTTGCGGGCGCCTAACTATGGCTACACCTTC.

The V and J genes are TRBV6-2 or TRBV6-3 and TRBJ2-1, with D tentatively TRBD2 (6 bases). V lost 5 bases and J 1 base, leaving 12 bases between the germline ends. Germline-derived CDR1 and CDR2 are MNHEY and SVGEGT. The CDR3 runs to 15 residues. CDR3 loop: CASSKTSPSYNEQFF. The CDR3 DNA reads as TGTGCCAGCAGTAAGACTAGTCCTTCCTACAATGAGCAGTTCTTC.

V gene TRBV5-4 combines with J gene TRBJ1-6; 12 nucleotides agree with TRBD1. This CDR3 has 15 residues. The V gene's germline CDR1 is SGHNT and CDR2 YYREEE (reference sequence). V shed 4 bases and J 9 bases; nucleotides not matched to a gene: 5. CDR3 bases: TGTGCCAGCAGCACGGGACAGGGGGCTGGTTCACCCCTCCACTTT. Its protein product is CASSTGQGAGSPLHF. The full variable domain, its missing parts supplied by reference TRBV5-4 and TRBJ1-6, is ETGVTQSPTHLIKTRGQQVTLRCSSQSGHNTVSWYQQALGQGPQFIFQYYREEENGRGNFPPRFSGLQFPNYSSELNVNALELDDSALYLCASSTGQGAGSPLHFGNGTRLTVT.

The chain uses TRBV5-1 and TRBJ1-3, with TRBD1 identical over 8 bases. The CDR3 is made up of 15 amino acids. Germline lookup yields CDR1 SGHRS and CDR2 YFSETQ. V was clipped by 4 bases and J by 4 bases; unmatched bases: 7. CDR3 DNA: TGCGCCAGCAGCGTGCAGGGGGCTCCGGGAAACACCATATATTTT. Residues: CASSVQGAPGNTIYF.

Here the CDR3 reads CASSGILRDRVVNSPLHF. CDR3 DNA: TGTGCCAGCAGCGGAATCCTCCGGGACAGGGTGGTAAATTCACCCCTCCACTTT. V usage is TRBV6-2 or TRBV6-3 and J usage is TRBJ1-6; 9 bases line up with TRBD1. This CDR3 has 18 residues. The V gene end was trimmed by 6 bases and the J gene end by 7 bases; junction bases not matched to a gene: 16. Germline loops: CDR1 MNHEY, CDR2 SVGEGT.

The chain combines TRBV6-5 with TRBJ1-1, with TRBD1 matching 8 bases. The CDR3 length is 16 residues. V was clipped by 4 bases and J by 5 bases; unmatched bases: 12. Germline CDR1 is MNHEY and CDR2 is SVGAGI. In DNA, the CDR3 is TGTGCCAGCAGTTCCCGGCGGACAGGGAGGTGGACTGAAGCTTTCTTT. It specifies CASSSRRTGRWTEAFF.

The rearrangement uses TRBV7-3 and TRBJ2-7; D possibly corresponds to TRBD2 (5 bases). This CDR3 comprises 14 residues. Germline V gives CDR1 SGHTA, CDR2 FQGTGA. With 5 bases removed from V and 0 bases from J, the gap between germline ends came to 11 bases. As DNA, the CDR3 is TGTGCCAGCAGCCTGACCGGGAACTCCTACGAGCAGTACTTC. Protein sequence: CASSLTGNSYEQYF.

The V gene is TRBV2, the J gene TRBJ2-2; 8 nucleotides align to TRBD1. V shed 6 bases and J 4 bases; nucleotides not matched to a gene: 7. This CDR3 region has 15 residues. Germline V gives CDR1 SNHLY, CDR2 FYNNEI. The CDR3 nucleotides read TGTGCCAGCAGAGACAGGGGTATGGGCACCGGGGAGCTGTTTTTT. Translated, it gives CASRDRGMGTGELFF.

The CDR3 DNA sequence: TGTGCCACCAGTGCGACAGGGCGGGAGACCCAGTACTTC. Amino acids: CATSATGRETQYF. This chain links TRBV24-1 with TRBJ2-5; 7 bases are shared with TRBD1. Unmatched junction bases numbered 4, after V lost 5 bases and J lost 5 bases. In germline, CDR1 is KGHDR, CDR2 SFDVKD. There are 13 residues in the CDR3.

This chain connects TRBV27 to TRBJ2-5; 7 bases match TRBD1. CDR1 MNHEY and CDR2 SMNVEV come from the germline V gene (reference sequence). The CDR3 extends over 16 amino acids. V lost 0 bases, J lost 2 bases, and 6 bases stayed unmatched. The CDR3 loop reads CASSLSRPQGQETQYF. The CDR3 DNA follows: TGTGCCAGCAGTTTATCACGCCCACAGGGGCAAGAGACCCAGTACTTC.

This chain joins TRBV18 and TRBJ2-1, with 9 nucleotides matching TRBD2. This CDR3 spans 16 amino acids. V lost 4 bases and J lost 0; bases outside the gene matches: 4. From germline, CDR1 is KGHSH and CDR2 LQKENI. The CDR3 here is CASSQLSGSSYNEQFF. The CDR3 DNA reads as TGTGCCAGCTCACAACTTAGCGGGAGCTCCTACAATGAGCAGTTCTTC.

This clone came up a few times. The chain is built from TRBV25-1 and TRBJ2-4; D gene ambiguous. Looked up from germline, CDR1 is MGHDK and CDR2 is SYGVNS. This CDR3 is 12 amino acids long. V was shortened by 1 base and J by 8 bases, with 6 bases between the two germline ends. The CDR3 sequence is CASSESTDIQYF. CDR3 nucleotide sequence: TGTGCCAGCAGTGAATCAACAGACATTCAGTACTTC.

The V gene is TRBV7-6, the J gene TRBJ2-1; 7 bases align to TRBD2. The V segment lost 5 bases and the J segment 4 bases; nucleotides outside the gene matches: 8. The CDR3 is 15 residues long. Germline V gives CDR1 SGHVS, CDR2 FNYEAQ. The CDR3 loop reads CASSPSGAAYNEQFF. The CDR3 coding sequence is TGTGCCAGCAGCCCGAGCGGGGCGGCTTACAATGAGCAGTTCTTC.

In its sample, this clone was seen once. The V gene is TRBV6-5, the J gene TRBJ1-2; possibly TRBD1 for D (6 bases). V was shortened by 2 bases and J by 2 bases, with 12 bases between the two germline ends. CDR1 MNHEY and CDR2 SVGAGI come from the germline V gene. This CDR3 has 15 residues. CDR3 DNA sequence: TGTGCCAGCAGTTACGGGTCAGGGGTGAACTATGGCTACACCTTC. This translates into CASSYGSGVNYGYTF.

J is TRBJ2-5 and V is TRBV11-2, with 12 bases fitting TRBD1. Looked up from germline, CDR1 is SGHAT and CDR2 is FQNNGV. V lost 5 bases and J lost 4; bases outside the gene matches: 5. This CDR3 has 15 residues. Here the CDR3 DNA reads TGTGCCAGCAGCCCTTTGGGACAGGGGGCAGAGACCCAGTACTTC. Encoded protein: CASSPLGQGAETQYF.

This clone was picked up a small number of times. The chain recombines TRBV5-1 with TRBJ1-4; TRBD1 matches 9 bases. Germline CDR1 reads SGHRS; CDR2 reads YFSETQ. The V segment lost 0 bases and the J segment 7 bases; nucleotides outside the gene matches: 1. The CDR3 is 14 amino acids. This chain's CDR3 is CASSLGDRAEKLFF. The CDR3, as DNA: TGCGCCAGCAGCTTGGGGGACAGGGCTGAAAAACTGTTTTTT.

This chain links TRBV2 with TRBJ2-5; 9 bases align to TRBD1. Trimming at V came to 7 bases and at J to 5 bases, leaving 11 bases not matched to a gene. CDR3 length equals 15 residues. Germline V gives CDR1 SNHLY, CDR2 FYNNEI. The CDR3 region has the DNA TGTGCCAGCACGGGACAGGGATTGGTAGTCGAGACCCAGTACTTC. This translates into CASTGQGLVVETQYF.

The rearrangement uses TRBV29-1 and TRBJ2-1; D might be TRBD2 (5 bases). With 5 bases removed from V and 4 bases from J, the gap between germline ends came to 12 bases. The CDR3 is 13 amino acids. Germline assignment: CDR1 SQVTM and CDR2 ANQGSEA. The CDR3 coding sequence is TGCAGCGTTTCTAGCTCGCAATACAATGAGCAGTTCTTC. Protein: CSVSSSQYNEQFF.

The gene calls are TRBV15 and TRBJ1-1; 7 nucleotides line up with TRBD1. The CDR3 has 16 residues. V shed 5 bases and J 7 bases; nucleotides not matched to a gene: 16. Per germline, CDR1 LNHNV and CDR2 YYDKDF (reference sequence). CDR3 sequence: CATSSPRQGRKGEAFF. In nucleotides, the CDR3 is TGTGCCACCAGCTCCCCCAGACAGGGAAGGAAGGGTGAAGCTTTCTTT. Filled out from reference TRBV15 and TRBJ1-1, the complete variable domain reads DAMVIQNPRYQVTQFGKPVTLSCSQTLNHNVMYWYQQKSSQAPKLLFHYYDKDFNNEADTPDNFQSRRPNTSFCFLDIRSPGLGDTAMYLCATSSPRQGRKGEAFFGQGTRLTVV.